This TCR beta chain was obtained from a study of cytotoxic CD8 clonotypes in ibrutinib-treated CLL. About the research overall: Partial response occurred in roughly 25 patients and complete response in 2; at median around 70 months, approximately 14 remained remitted and some 12 progressed.

Findings and caveats of the study: Clonality at baseline surpassed age-matched healthy donors and tracked circulating CD8+ T-cell counts. The clonality rise at ibrutinib response reflected private clonotype expansion.

The method was immunoSEQ multiplex PCR; TCRdb's version includes in-frame clones alone and lacks a portion of them. The data show some 120,000 clones, about 50% seen once. TCR beta libraries used around 2.2 micrograms of DNA from cryopreserved PBMCs. As concerns this clone: What it binds is not known.

The germline CDR1 and CDR2 sequences are SGHTA and FQGTGA. V was clipped by 5 bases and J by 4 bases, with 20 bases between them. There are 16 residues in the CDR3. The receptor was derived from a human donor with chronic lymphocytic leukemia. The sequenced sample was PBMCs, obtained after 24 months of ibrutinib treatment. J is TRBJ1-1 and V is TRBV7-3; possibly TRBD1 for D (6 bases). Written as DNA, the CDR3 is TGTGCCAGCAGCCCAGGACAGTCGTTGGCACCCACTGAAGCTTTCTTT. It specifies CASSPGQSLAPTEAFF.